The 20 T cell receptor beta chains given below trace back to one sample, sequenced in a study of blood T cell repertoires in COVID-19. Data came from immunoSEQ multiplex PCR; TCRdb stores just in-frame clones and leaves some out. The sample includes 260,000 or so clones, approximately 81% of them seen just once. The specimen was PBMCs or T cells enriched from blood (not recorded which). Source of these receptors: a woman in her 50s who had recovered from COVID-19.

The CDR3 DNA is TGTGCCAGTAGTATCGCCCAGGGGGAATACGAGCAGTACTTC. This codes for CASSIAQGEYEQYF. The genes are TRBV19 and TRBJ2-7, with TRBD1 matching over 7 bases. The CDR3 is made up of 14 amino acids. The germline V gene has CDR1 LNHDA and CDR2 SQIVND (reference sequence). The V and J ends lost 3 bases and 4 bases, in that order; junction bases with no gene match: 6.

The V gene is TRBV9, the J gene TRBJ1-1; 7 bases match TRBD1. Trimming cost V 4 bases and J 0 bases; bases outside gene matches: 6. Germline values: CDR1 SGDLS, CDR2 YYNGEE. The CDR3 is 15 residues long. CDR3 DNA sequence: TGTGCCAGCAGCTATACAGGGGACTTGAACACTGAAGCTTTCTTT. It encodes CASSYTGDLNTEAFF. The variable domain in full, with the rest retrieved from reference TRBV9 and TRBJ1-1, is DSGVTQTPKHLITATGQRVTLRCSPRSGDLSVYWYQQSLDQGLQFLIQYYNGEERAKGNILERFSAQQFPDLHSELNLSSLELGDSALYFCASSYTGDLNTEAFFGQGTRLTVV.

The rearrangement links TRBV13 to TRBJ2-4, with a weak D call TRBD2 (6 bases). Germline CDR1 PRHDT, CDR2 FYEKMQ (reference sequence). V lost 6 bases and J lost 1, with 16 bases in between. The CDR3 runs 16 residues. The CDR3 loop reads CASSNRETSAKNIQYF. The CDR3 nucleotides read TGTGCCAGCAGTAACCGGGAGACATCGGCCAAAAACATTCAGTACTTC.

This chain joins TRBV21-1 and TRBJ1-1; the table's D call, TRBD1, has no DNA check behind it. TRBV21-1 constitutes a pseudogene. The CDR3 contains 18 residues. CDR3 nucleotide sequence: TGTGCCAGCAGCAAAGTTGCTCAGACTCACAGGGGGTACACTGAAGCTTTCTTT. Translation: CASSKVAQTHRGYTEAFF.

This clone was picked up one time. The chain joins TRBV11-2 to TRBJ2-3; 10 bases fit TRBD1. In germline, CDR1 is SGHAT, CDR2 FQNNGV. Unmatched junction bases numbered 3, after V lost 6 bases and J lost 6 bases. The CDR3 loop spans 13 amino acids. CDR3 sequence reads: CASSWTGGDTQYF. The CDR3 DNA reads TGTGCCAGCAGTTGGACAGGGGGGGATACGCAGTATTTT.

The rearrangement uses TRBV29-1 and TRBJ1-2, with D hard to call. The CDR3 sequence is 12 residues long. CDR1 is SQVTM, CDR2 ANQGSEA, per germline. V lost 2 bases, J lost 7 bases, and 11 bases lay in between. Written as DNA, the CDR3 is TGCAGCGTTGAAACGGCGCGGGGTGGCTACACCTTC. This gives the protein CSVETARGGYTF.

V and J are TRBV4-2 and TRBJ2-5; the match to TRBD2 covers 12 bases. The V gene's germline CDR1 is LGHNA and CDR2 YNFKEQ. V lost 2 bases and J lost 2; bases outside the gene matches: 0. This CDR3 has 15 amino acids. In DNA form, the CDR3 reads TGTGCCAGCAGCCAAACTAGCGGGGGGCAAGAGACCCAGTACTTC. Its protein is CASSQTSGGQETQYF.

The V gene is TRBV7-7, the J gene TRBJ2-5, with TRBD1 as a possible D gene (6 bases). The CDR3 loop spans 13 amino acids. V dropped 5 bases and J dropped 2 bases, with 9 bases sitting between them. CDR1 is SSHAT and CDR2 is FNYEAQ in the germline V gene (reference sequence). The CDR3 sequence: CASSTGTQETQYF. The DNA of the CDR3 is TGTGCCAGCAGCACCGGGACACAAGAGACCCAGTACTTC.

The rearrangement joins TRBV2 to TRBJ1-1, with D maybe TRBD1 (6 bases). V was pared by 5 bases and J by 3 bases, with 13 bases between. The germline V gene has CDR1 SNHLY and CDR2 FYNNEI. The CDR3 consists of 14 residues. CDR3 loop: CASSLQGAHTEAFF. In nucleotides, the CDR3 is TGTGCCAGCAGTTTACAGGGAGCCCACACTGAAGCTTTCTTT.

V and J are TRBV4-1 and TRBJ1-5; perhaps TRBD1 as D (6 bases). Trimming pared 4 bases from V and 6 bases from J, leaving 16 bases between. This CDR3 is built from 15 residues. Germline-derived CDR1 and CDR2 are MGHRA and YSYEKL. In nucleotides, the CDR3 is TGCGCCAGCAGCCCGACCACAGGGTTGTTTCAGCCCCAGCATTTT. Encoded protein: CASSPTTGLFQPQHF.

The rearrangement uses TRBV6-1 and TRBJ2-2; 9 bases are shared with TRBD2. CDR1 MNHNS and CDR2 SASEGT come from the germline V gene. With V trimmed by 4 bases and J by 6 bases, 9 bases remained unmatched. The CDR3 has 16 residues. CDR3 nucleotide sequence: TGTGCCAGCAGTGTCCTAGCGGGAAAGAGGGCCGGGGAGCTGTTTTTT. Protein: CASSVLAGKRAGELFF.

V usage is TRBV3-1 (or the pseudogene TRBV3-2) and J usage is TRBJ2-5; D is ambiguous. From germline, CDR1 is LGHDT and CDR2 YNNKEL (reference sequence). This CDR3 is 12 amino acids long. The V end was cut by 4 bases, the J end by 2 bases, with 5 bases between. The CDR3 reads CASSRLQETQYF. The CDR3 bases are TGTGCCAGCAGCCGCCTACAAGAGACCCAGTACTTC.

J is TRBJ1-6 and V is TRBV6-5, with TRBD1 as a possible D gene (6 bases). Trimming pared 2 bases from V and 8 bases from J, leaving 10 bases between. The CDR3 has 14 residues. The germline gives CDR1 MNHEY, CDR2 SVGAGI. CDR3: CASSYGGADSPLHF. CDR3 sequence (DNA): TGTGCCAGCAGTTACGGGGGGGCAGATTCACCCCTCCACTTT.

The CDR3 region has the DNA TGTGCCAGCAGCTCTCACAGGGGGCGTAACACTGAAGCTTTCTTT. This gives the protein CASSSHRGRNTEAFF. The rearrangement links TRBV7-8 to TRBJ1-1; 9 nucleotides agree with TRBD1. V dropped 4 bases and J dropped 2; count of bases not matched to a gene: 5. CDR3 size: 15 residues. Germline V gene data show CDR1 as SGHVS and CDR2 as FQNEAQ. Drawing the rest from reference TRBV7-8 and TRBJ1-1, the complete variable domain is GAGVSQSPRYKVAKRGQDVALRCDPISGHVSLFWYQQALGQGPEFLTYFQNEAQLDKSGLPSDRFFAERPEGSVSTLKIQRTQQEDSAVYLCASSSHRGRNTEAFFGQGTRLTVV.

There are a few counts of this clone. Other DNA sequences in the sample encode the same CDR3. This chain links TRBV7-9 with TRBJ1-2; D may be TRBD1 (6 bases). CDR1 and CDR2 from the germline V gene are SEHNR and FQNEAQ (reference sequence). This CDR3 has 13 amino acids. V was shortened by 3 bases and J by 2 bases, with 7 bases between the two germline ends. CDR3 loop: CASSFDRNYGYTF. The CDR3 region has the DNA TGTGCCAGCAGCTTCGACAGGAACTATGGCTACACCTTC.

The chain's CDR3 is CASSRQGTYEQYF. Here the CDR3 DNA reads TGTGCCAGCAGCCGACAGGGTACCTACGAGCAGTACTTC. This sequence joins TRBV3-1 (or the pseudogene TRBV3-2) and TRBJ2-7, with 7 bases that match TRBD1. Trimming at V came to 4 bases and at J to 2 bases, leaving 2 bases not matched to a gene. CDR3 size: 13 residues. CDR1 is LGHDT, CDR2 YNNKEL, per germline (reference sequence).

CDR3 in amino acids: CASSQGLAEPLYNEQFF. The CDR3 nucleotides are TGTGCCAGCAGTCAAGGACTAGCGGAGCCACTTTACAATGAGCAGTTCTTC. V usage is TRBV28 and J usage is TRBJ2-1; 10 bases map to TRBD2. Germline trimming cut 5 bases from V and 4 bases from J; bases unmatched to any gene: 11. Germline assignment: CDR1 MDHEN and CDR2 SYDVKM. This CDR3 spans 17 amino acids.

V gene TRBV6-5 combines with J gene TRBJ2-7; 11 bases match TRBD2. From germline, CDR1 is MNHEY and CDR2 SVGAGI. The J segment lost 3 bases and the V segment lost 0 bases, leaving 4 bases of the junction unmatched. The CDR3 loop spans 16 amino acids. CDR3 in amino acids: CASSYSGLAAYYEQYF. CDR3 in DNA: TGTGCCAGCAGTTACTCGGGACTAGCGGCATACTACGAGCAGTACTTC.

V usage is TRBV10-3 and J usage is TRBJ1-3, with 11 bases identical to TRBD1. Germline-derived CDR1 and CDR2 are ENHRY and SYGVKD. V gave up 4 bases and J gave up 2 bases; unmatched junction bases: 7. The CDR3 runs 17 residues. The CDR3: CAISGTGGQLTGNTIYF. CDR3 in DNA: TGTGCCATCAGTGGGACAGGGGGCCAGTTGACTGGAAACACCATATATTTT.

This chain joins TRBV2 and TRBJ2-7; 7 positions agree with TRBD2. The CDR3 contains 13 residues. Germline V CDR1 and CDR2: SNHLY, FYNNEI. With 11 bases clipped from V and 0 bases from J, the junction kept 7 bases outside the gene matches. Here the CDR3 reads CAGRREASYEQYF. The CDR3 region has the DNA TGTGCCGGACGTCGGGAGGCCTCCTACGAGCAGTACTTC.